Listed below are T cell receptor beta chains from one sample, sequenced in a study of neoadjuvant anti-PD-1 for oral cavity cancer. Libraries were prepared by immunoSEQ multiplex PCR; TCRdb keeps only in-frame clonotypes and omits some of them. The sample lists approximately 17,000 clones; about 59% were seen once. This specimen consisted of PBMCs, obtained before nivolumab (anti-PD-1) treatment. Receptors originate from a person between 40 and 79 years old with oral cavity squamous cell carcinoma. Each CDR3 is given with its conserved first and last residue. Fields, in order: CDR3 DNA, CDR3 protein, clone size, D gene, V gene, J gene. D genes are given only for firm matches. Expanded clones get a size class; other rows say once, few or many, or leave the size out.

CDR3nt: TGTGCCATCAGGCTAGGGGAGGGGGGGTACAATGAGCAGTTCTTC; CDR3aa: CAIRLGEGGYNEQFF; abundance: -; d_gene: -; v_gene: TRBV10-3; j_gene: TRBJ2-1
CDR3nt: TGCAGCGTTGAAGGGGCAGGGGTGGAGACCCAGTACTTC; CDR3aa: CSVEGAGVETQYF; abundance: -; d_gene: -; v_gene: TRBV29-1; j_gene: TRBJ2-5
CDR3nt: TGTGCCAGCAGTGAGCAGGGAGGGAACTACGAGCAGTACTTC; CDR3aa: CASSEQGGNYEQYF; abundance: -; d_gene: TRBD2; v_gene: TRBV6-1; j_gene: TRBJ2-7
CDR3nt: TGTGCCAGCAGTGAGTCAGCCGTATCGAACACCGGGGAGCTGTTTTTT; CDR3aa: CASSESAVSNTGELFF; abundance: -; d_gene: -; v_gene: TRBV2; j_gene: TRBJ2-2
CDR3nt: TGTGCCAGTAACCGTAAGGGACAGGGAAACTATGGCTACACCTTC; CDR3aa: CASNRKGQGNYGYTF; abundance: -; d_gene: TRBD1; v_gene: TRBV19; j_gene: TRBJ1-2
CDR3nt: TGTGCCAGCAGTCCGCTCGGCTACGAGCAGTACTTC; CDR3aa: CASSPLGYEQYF; abundance: -; d_gene: -; v_gene: TRBV2; j_gene: TRBJ2-7
CDR3nt: TGTGCCAGCAGCCAGAATATCCCGAACACTGAAGCTTTCTTT; CDR3aa: CASSQNIPNTEAFF; abundance: -; d_gene: -; v_gene: TRBV14; j_gene: TRBJ1-1
CDR3nt: TGCGCCAGCAGCTTGGCCCCTGCGAACACCGGGGAGCTGTTTTTT; CDR3aa: CASSLAPANTGELFF; abundance: few; d_gene: -; v_gene: TRBV5-1; j_gene: TRBJ2-2
CDR3nt: TGTGCCAGCAGCCAGCCGACTAGCGGGGGCGGGGAGCTGTTTTTT; CDR3aa: CASSQPTSGGGELFF; abundance: -; d_gene: TRBD2; v_gene: TRBV4-2; j_gene: TRBJ2-2
CDR3nt: TGTGACGGGAGTGCGGGAGATACGCAGTATTTT; CDR3aa: CDGSAGDTQYF; abundance: -; d_gene: -; v_gene: TRBV6-5; j_gene: TRBJ2-3
CDR3nt: TGCAGCGTTGACGAGAGCTACACCTTC; CDR3aa: CSVDESYTF; abundance: once; d_gene: -; v_gene: TRBV29-1; j_gene: TRBJ1-2
CDR3nt: TGTGCCAGCAACGCAGACCAGAACACTGAAGCTTTCTTT; CDR3aa: CASNADQNTEAFF; abundance: few; d_gene: -; v_gene: TRBV9; j_gene: TRBJ1-1
CDR3nt: TGTGCCAGCAGCGTAGAAGGAACAAAGCTAAGCTACACCTTC; CDR3aa: CASSVEGTKLSYTF; abundance: few; d_gene: -; v_gene: TRBV9; j_gene: TRBJ1-2
CDR3nt: TGTGCCAGCAGTTTGAGGGACACTGAAGCTTTCTTT; CDR3aa: CASSLRDTEAFF; abundance: -; d_gene: -; v_gene: TRBV5-6; j_gene: TRBJ1-1
CDR3nt: TGTGCCAGCAGCCCGCAAATCTCCTTTAGCTCCTACAATGAGCAGTTCTTC; CDR3aa: CASSPQISFSSYNEQFF; abundance: -; d_gene: -; v_gene: TRBV11-1; j_gene: TRBJ2-1
CDR3nt: TGTGCCAGTAAAACCGGGACAACATCTAATCAGCCCCAGCATTTT; CDR3aa: CASKTGTTSNQPQHF; abundance: -; d_gene: -; v_gene: TRBV19; j_gene: TRBJ1-5
CDR3nt: TGCAGCGTTCTGAGGGGGTCTGGAAACACCATATATTTT; CDR3aa: CSVLRGSGNTIYF; abundance: few; d_gene: -; v_gene: TRBV29-1; j_gene: TRBJ1-3
CDR3nt: TGTGCCTGGGGCAGGGGTCTTTCCTACGAGCAGTACTTC; CDR3aa: CAWGRGLSYEQYF; abundance: -; d_gene: -; v_gene: TRBV30; j_gene: TRBJ2-7
CDR3nt: TGTGCCAGCAGTCCCCGCCCCCGGGAGGGGCAGTTCTTC; CDR3aa: CASSPRPREGQFF; abundance: -; d_gene: TRBD2; v_gene: TRBV27; j_gene: TRBJ2-1
CDR3nt: TGTGCCTGCCGACAGGGAGGGGGTAAGAATGAGCAGTTCTTC; CDR3aa: CACRQGGGKNEQFF; abundance: -; d_gene: -; v_gene: TRBV6-5; j_gene: TRBJ2-1
CDR3nt: TGTGCCTGGAGCCTGACAGCATCATACGAGCAGTACTTC; CDR3aa: CAWSLTASYEQYF; abundance: once; d_gene: -; v_gene: TRBV30; j_gene: TRBJ2-7
CDR3nt: TGTGCCAGCAGCCCCAACACGAGAGGAGAGACCCAGTACTTC; CDR3aa: CASSPNTRGETQYF; abundance: -; d_gene: -; v_gene: TRBV7-3; j_gene: TRBJ2-5
CDR3nt: TGTGCCAGCAGTTCCAACCAACCCTCCGGGGAGCTGTTTTTT; CDR3aa: CASSSNQPSGELFF; abundance: -; d_gene: -; v_gene: TRBV27; j_gene: TRBJ2-2
CDR3nt: TGTGCCTGGAGTGTAAGGGGGAATGAGCAGTTCTTC; CDR3aa: CAWSVRGNEQFF; abundance: few; d_gene: -; v_gene: TRBV30; j_gene: TRBJ2-1
CDR3nt: TGCAGCGTCGGAAGGTCGAACACCGGGGAGCTGTTTTTT; CDR3aa: CSVGRSNTGELFF; abundance: -; d_gene: -; v_gene: TRBV29-1; j_gene: TRBJ2-2
CDR3nt: TGTGCCTGGAGCCCACATCGGGCCTCCTACGAGCAGTACTTC; CDR3aa: CAWSPHRASYEQYF; abundance: -; d_gene: -; v_gene: TRBV30; j_gene: TRBJ2-7
CDR3nt: TGTGCCAGCAGCCCCGCGGGAGGCCTCTCCTACGAGCAGTACTTC; CDR3aa: CASSPAGGLSYEQYF; abundance: -; d_gene: TRBD2; v_gene: TRBV11-2; j_gene: TRBJ2-7
CDR3nt: TGTGCCAGCAGTTTCGCCTCTGGGGCCAACGTCCTGACTTTC; CDR3aa: CASSFASGANVLTF; abundance: few; d_gene: -; v_gene: TRBV27; j_gene: TRBJ2-6
CDR3nt: TGTGCCAGCAGTCAGGGGGTCTATGGCTACACCTTC; CDR3aa: CASSQGVYGYTF; abundance: -; d_gene: TRBD1; v_gene: TRBV6-5; j_gene: TRBJ1-2
CDR3nt: TGCAGGGTTGCAGGGGTTGGGGGGACTTACAATGAGCAGTTCTTC; CDR3aa: CRVAGVGGTYNEQFF; abundance: -; d_gene: -; v_gene: TRBV29-1; j_gene: TRBJ2-1
CDR3nt: TGTGCCATCAGACCTGATCGAACAGTCTATGGCTACACCTTC; CDR3aa: CAIRPDRTVYGYTF; abundance: -; d_gene: -; v_gene: TRBV10-3; j_gene: TRBJ1-2
CDR3nt: TGTGCCAGCATCCCGGAGGGGATGGTAGAGACCCAGTACTTC; CDR3aa: CASIPEGMVETQYF; abundance: few; d_gene: -; v_gene: TRBV7-2; j_gene: TRBJ2-5
CDR3nt: TGTGCCAGCAGCTTAGGGACTTATAGCAATCAGCCCCAGCATTTT; CDR3aa: CASSLGTYSNQPQHF; abundance: -; d_gene: -; v_gene: TRBV7-9; j_gene: TRBJ1-5
CDR3nt: TGTGCCATCAGCTCTGGACAGCTAGACAATGAGCAGTTCTTC; CDR3aa: CAISSGQLDNEQFF; abundance: -; d_gene: -; v_gene: TRBV10-3; j_gene: TRBJ2-1
CDR3nt: TGTGCCAGCAGCCGAGACAGGGGAGGCTACAATGAGCAGTTCTTC; CDR3aa: CASSRDRGGYNEQFF; abundance: -; d_gene: TRBD1; v_gene: TRBV6-5; j_gene: TRBJ2-1
CDR3nt: TGTGCCATCAGCGGTGGAGGAGGCTACACCTTC; CDR3aa: CAISGGGGYTF; abundance: few; d_gene: -; v_gene: TRBV10-3; j_gene: TRBJ1-2
CDR3nt: TGTGCCAGCAGCCAAGATGTCACTAGCGGGAGCTACAATGAGCAGTTCTTC; CDR3aa: CASSQDVTSGSYNEQFF; abundance: once; d_gene: TRBD2; v_gene: TRBV4-2; j_gene: TRBJ2-1
CDR3nt: TGTGCCACCAGCAGAGATCTCACAGGGGGCATTCAGCCCCAGCATTTT; CDR3aa: CATSRDLTGGIQPQHF; abundance: -; d_gene: TRBD1; v_gene: TRBV15; j_gene: TRBJ1-5
CDR3nt: TGCGCCAGCAGGACAGGGGTTGGAAACACCATATATTTT; CDR3aa: CASRTGVGNTIYF; abundance: -; d_gene: TRBD1; v_gene: TRBV5-1; j_gene: TRBJ1-3
CDR3nt: TGTGCCAGCAGTTACGCAGGGTTAGCTTTCTTT; CDR3aa: CASSYAGLAFF; abundance: -; d_gene: -; v_gene: TRBV6-5; j_gene: TRBJ1-1
CDR3nt: TGCGCCAGCAGTGAGTATCCAGGGTCGGCGTACACCGGGGAGCTGTTTTTT; CDR3aa: CASSEYPGSAYTGELFF; abundance: few; d_gene: -; v_gene: TRBV10-1; j_gene: TRBJ2-2
CDR3nt: TGTGCCATCAGTGCAGACCTGGGAAACACCATATATTTT; CDR3aa: CAISADLGNTIYF; abundance: -; d_gene: -; v_gene: TRBV10-3; j_gene: TRBJ1-3
CDR3nt: TGTGCCAGCAGTTCCAGCGGGTACTCCTACAATGAGCAGTTCTTC; CDR3aa: CASSSSGYSYNEQFF; abundance: few; d_gene: -; v_gene: TRBV28; j_gene: TRBJ2-1
CDR3nt: TGTGCCAGCGACAGGGTGGGAAATGAGCAGTTCTTC; CDR3aa: CASDRVGNEQFF; abundance: -; d_gene: TRBD1; v_gene: TRBV6-5; j_gene: TRBJ2-1
CDR3nt: TGCAGTGCTCTCAGAAGGGGTGAAGCTTTCTTT; CDR3aa: CSALRRGEAFF; abundance: few; d_gene: -; v_gene: TRBV20-1; j_gene: TRBJ1-1
CDR3nt: TGTGCCAGCAGCCTCGGAGGCCCGGAGAACATTCAGTACTTC; CDR3aa: CASSLGGPENIQYF; abundance: -; d_gene: -; v_gene: TRBV6-5; j_gene: TRBJ2-4
CDR3nt: TGTGCCAGCAGTCGTGGGACACCTACAGATACGCAGTATTTT; CDR3aa: CASSRGTPTDTQYF; abundance: -; d_gene: -; v_gene: TRBV11-3; j_gene: TRBJ2-3
CDR3nt: TGTGCCTGGAGCGGACTAGCGGCTAGCACAGATACGCAGTATTTT; CDR3aa: CAWSGLAASTDTQYF; abundance: -; d_gene: TRBD2; v_gene: TRBV30; j_gene: TRBJ2-3
CDR3nt: TGTGCCAGCAGCCAAGATGAGCGGGTAAGCTCCTACAATGAGCAGTTCTTC; CDR3aa: CASSQDERVSSYNEQFF; abundance: few; d_gene: -; v_gene: TRBV4-2; j_gene: TRBJ2-1
CDR3nt: TGCGCCAGCAGCATCGAGAGCGGGAGAGGATACGAGCAGTACTTC; CDR3aa: CASSIESGRGYEQYF; abundance: few; d_gene: TRBD2; v_gene: TRBV5-1; j_gene: TRBJ2-7
CDR3nt: TGTGCCAGCAGCCCATTTACAGGGTTTAGCTCCTACGAGCAGTACTTC; CDR3aa: CASSPFTGFSSYEQYF; abundance: -; d_gene: -; v_gene: TRBV7-6; j_gene: TRBJ2-7
CDR3nt: TGCAGCGTGGGGGGGAGCCCCAACGAGCAGTACTTC; CDR3aa: CSVGGSPNEQYF; abundance: -; d_gene: TRBD2; v_gene: TRBV29-1; j_gene: TRBJ2-7
CDR3nt: TGCGCCAGCAGTGAGGGGACAGCCGCTGTTGGAAACACCATATATTTT; CDR3aa: CASSEGTAAVGNTIYF; abundance: -; d_gene: TRBD1; v_gene: TRBV10-1; j_gene: TRBJ1-3
CDR3nt: TGTGCCAGCAGCTTAGCCGGTGTATACGAGCAGTACTTC; CDR3aa: CASSLAGVYEQYF; abundance: -; d_gene: -; v_gene: TRBV7-8; j_gene: TRBJ2-7
CDR3nt: TGTGCCAGCAGCTTAGATGGGGGGGCGGGACCCGGACTCTCCGAGCAGTACTTC; CDR3aa: CASSLDGGAGPGLSEQYF; abundance: -; d_gene: -; v_gene: TRBV7-8; j_gene: TRBJ2-7
CDR3nt: TGTGCCAGCAGCTCGGGGGGTGTTGAGCAGTTCTTC; CDR3aa: CASSSGGVEQFF; abundance: -; d_gene: TRBD2; v_gene: TRBV7-3; j_gene: TRBJ2-1
CDR3nt: TGTGCCAGCAGTCTATCTCGGACAGGGGAGGAAGGCTACACCTTC; CDR3aa: CASSLSRTGEEGYTF; abundance: -; d_gene: TRBD1; v_gene: TRBV27; j_gene: TRBJ1-2